Listed below are T cell receptor beta chains from one sample, sequenced in a study of T-cell reconstitution after alpha-beta-depleted transplantation in children. One entry per CDR3 protein results from TCRdb running MiXCR on the PCR reads. The sample has approximately 110,000 distinct CDR3 sequences; roughly 23% are singletons. The sequencing here drew on PBMCs, mostly from graft donor cells, taken 180 days after TCRalphabeta/CD19-depleted stem cell transplant. These receptors were taken from a male patient between 2 and 10 years old who had a stem cell transplant for chronic granulomatous disease, so the T cells may come from the graft donor. CDR3s include the opening cysteine and the closing phenylalanine or tryptophan. A D gene is named only where the DNA matches it firmly. The size field is filled for only some rows; it gives once, few, many or a size class.

clone size: few; J gene: TRBJ2-2; D gene: TRBD2; V gene: TRBV20-1; CDR3 protein: CSARDTSGNTGELFF; CDR3 DNA: TGCAGTGCTAGAGATACTAGCGGCAACACCGGGGAGCTGTTTTTT
clone size: -; J gene: TRBJ2-1; D gene: -; V gene: TRBV12-3/TRBV12-4; CDR3 protein: CASSPTILVSNEQFF; CDR3 DNA: TGTGCCAGCAGTCCAACGATTTTAGTTTCCAATGAGCAGTTCTTC
clone size: many; J gene: TRBJ2-1; D gene: -; V gene: TRBV28; CDR3 protein: CASSTLALSSYNEQFF; CDR3 DNA: TGTGCCAGCAGTACCTTAGCGTTGAGCTCCTACAATGAGCAGTTCTTC
clone size: -; J gene: TRBJ1-4; D gene: -; V gene: TRBV5-5; CDR3 protein: CASSPAFRTLGEKLFF; CDR3 DNA: TGTGCCAGCAGCCCCGCTTTTAGGACCTTGGGCGAAAAACTGTTTTTT
clone size: -; J gene: TRBJ2-7; D gene: TRBD1; V gene: TRBV20-1; CDR3 protein: CSARDRGQGSYEQYF; CDR3 DNA: TGCAGTGCTAGAGATCGAGGACAGGGCTCCTACGAGCAGTACTTC
clone size: -; J gene: TRBJ2-7; D gene: -; V gene: TRBV11-2; CDR3 protein: CASASGYSYEQYF; CDR3 DNA: TGTGCCAGCGCCTCTGGGTATTCCTACGAGCAGTACTTC
clone size: few; J gene: TRBJ2-6; D gene: -; V gene: TRBV4-1; CDR3 protein: CASSQDHTRSGANGLTF; CDR3 DNA: TGCGCCAGCAGCCAAGACCACACTCGGTCTGGGGCCAACGGCCTGACTTTC
clone size: -; J gene: TRBJ1-1; D gene: -; V gene: TRBV7-9; CDR3 protein: CASSGTGPNTEAFF; CDR3 DNA: TGTGCCAGCAGCGGAACGGGGCCCAACACTGAAGCTTTCTTT
clone size: -; J gene: TRBJ2-1; D gene: -; V gene: TRBV7-2; CDR3 protein: CASSLVGLIGHNEQFF; CDR3 DNA: TGTGCCAGCAGCTTAGTTGGGTTGATTGGTCACAATGAGCAGTTCTTC
clone size: -; J gene: TRBJ2-2; D gene: -; V gene: TRBV12-3/TRBV12-4; CDR3 protein: CASRGRGTGELFF; CDR3 DNA: TGTGCCAGCAGGGGCCGGGGGACCGGGGAGCTGTTTTTT
clone size: -; J gene: TRBJ2-7; D gene: TRBD1; V gene: TRBV20-1; CDR3 protein: CSAYRGAVYEQYF; CDR3 DNA: TGCAGTGCGTACAGGGGAGCCGTTTACGAGCAGTACTTC
clone size: -; J gene: TRBJ2-3; D gene: -; V gene: TRBV29-1; CDR3 protein: CSEQGLGDTQYF; CDR3 DNA: TGCAGCGAGCAGGGGTTAGGAGATACGCAGTATTTT
clone size: many; J gene: TRBJ1-2; D gene: -; V gene: TRBV20-1; CDR3 protein: CSARVHTQANYGYTF; CDR3 DNA: TGCAGTGCTAGAGTTCACACACAGGCAAACTATGGCTACACCTTC
clone size: many; J gene: TRBJ2-3; D gene: -; V gene: TRBV20-1; CDR3 protein: CSARGAPSTHTDTQYF; CDR3 DNA: TGCAGTGCTAGAGGGGCCCCTAGCACGCACACAGATACGCAGTATTTT
clone size: -; J gene: TRBJ2-7; D gene: TRBD2; V gene: TRBV4-2; CDR3 protein: CASGRGQLYEQYF; CDR3 DNA: TGTGCCAGCGGGAGGGGTCAGCTCTACGAGCAGTACTTC
clone size: many; J gene: TRBJ2-3; D gene: TRBD2; V gene: TRBV20-1; CDR3 protein: CSALSGTSGSTDTQYF; CDR3 DNA: TGCAGTGCTCTATCCGGGACTAGCGGAAGCACAGATACGCAGTATTTT
clone size: many; J gene: TRBJ2-7; D gene: -; V gene: TRBV7-6; CDR3 protein: CASSVRGRGYEQYF; CDR3 DNA: TGTGCCAGCAGCGTTAGGGGGAGAGGATACGAGCAGTACTTC
clone size: few; J gene: TRBJ2-1; D gene: -; V gene: TRBV24-1; CDR3 protein: CATSDSGRDNEQFF; CDR3 DNA: TGTGCCACCAGTGATTCGGGACGGGACAATGAGCAGTTCTTC
clone size: many; J gene: TRBJ1-3; D gene: -; V gene: TRBV12-3/TRBV12-4; CDR3 protein: CASSFAAAGNTIYF; CDR3 DNA: TGTGCCAGCAGTTTCGCGGCAGCTGGAAACACCATATATTTT
clone size: many; J gene: TRBJ2-2; D gene: -; V gene: TRBV4-3; CDR3 protein: CASSQDAGARYTGELFF; CDR3 DNA: TGCGCCAGCAGCCAAGATGCAGGGGCGCGGTACACCGGGGAGCTGTTTTTT
clone size: many; J gene: TRBJ2-5; D gene: -; V gene: TRBV6-5; CDR3 protein: CASSSRGDIQETQYF; CDR3 DNA: TGTGCCAGCAGTTCCAGGGGTGACATCCAAGAGACCCAGTACTTC
clone size: many; J gene: TRBJ1-4; D gene: -; V gene: TRBV5-1; CDR3 protein: CASSLGGGVYEKLFF; CDR3 DNA: TGCGCCAGCAGCTTGGGTGGGGGAGTTTACGAAAAACTGTTTTTT
clone size: -; J gene: TRBJ2-1; D gene: -; V gene: TRBV29-1; CDR3 protein: CSVEKGIYNEQFF; CDR3 DNA: TGCAGCGTTGAAAAGGGAATCTACAATGAGCAGTTCTTC
clone size: many; J gene: TRBJ1-6; D gene: -; V gene: TRBV11-2; CDR3 protein: CASSLVRWSPYNSPLHF; CDR3 DNA: TGTGCCAGCAGCTTAGTGAGATGGAGCCCCTATAATTCACCCCTCCACTTT
clone size: few; J gene: TRBJ2-5; D gene: TRBD2; V gene: TRBV29-1; CDR3 protein: CSVAHPSGSPNPFAEGYQETQYF; CDR3 DNA: TGCAGCGTTGCCCACCCTAGCGGGAGTCCCAATCCTTTCGCCGAAGGGTACCAAGAGACCCAGTACTTC
clone size: many; J gene: TRBJ2-5; D gene: -; V gene: TRBV27; CDR3 protein: CASSLIGQETQYF; CDR3 DNA: TGTGCCAGCAGTTTAATCGGGCAGGAGACCCAGTACTTC
clone size: few; J gene: TRBJ2-7; D gene: TRBD1; V gene: TRBV5-1; CDR3 protein: CASSLTTGGAQYYEQYF; CDR3 DNA: TGCGCCAGCAGCTTGACGACAGGGGGCGCCCAATACTACGAGCAGTACTTC
clone size: many; J gene: TRBJ2-7; D gene: TRBD1; V gene: TRBV19; CDR3 protein: CASSPGQGIGYEQYF; CDR3 DNA: TGTGCCAGTAGTCCTGGACAGGGTATAGGTTACGAGCAGTACTTC
clone size: few; J gene: TRBJ1-2; D gene: -; V gene: TRBV20-1; CDR3 protein: CSAYDSPYGYTF; CDR3 DNA: TGCAGTGCCTATGACAGCCCCTATGGCTACACCTTC
clone size: few; J gene: TRBJ2-7; D gene: TRBD1; V gene: TRBV6-5; CDR3 protein: CASSLDRVEQYF; CDR3 DNA: TGTGCCAGCAGTTTAGACAGGGTCGAGCAGTACTTC
clone size: few; J gene: TRBJ1-6; D gene: TRBD1; V gene: TRBV9; CDR3 protein: CASSSPTTGTSSYNSPLHF; CDR3 DNA: TGTGCCAGCAGCTCCCCTACGACAGGGACGAGCTCCTATAATTCACCCCTCCACTTT
clone size: -; J gene: TRBJ2-1; D gene: TRBD1; V gene: TRBV20-1; CDR3 protein: CSARDLRTGGFWEQFF; CDR3 DNA: TGCAGTGCTAGAGATCTCCGGACAGGGGGTTTTTGGGAGCAGTTCTTC
clone size: many; J gene: TRBJ2-7; D gene: -; V gene: TRBV12-3/TRBV12-4; CDR3 protein: CASTLGGRVYEQYF; CDR3 DNA: TGTGCCAGCACCCTGGGCGGCAGGGTCTACGAGCAGTACTTC
clone size: -; J gene: TRBJ1-1; D gene: -; V gene: TRBV20-1; CDR3 protein: CSARGENGVTESFF; CDR3 DNA: TGCAGTGCTAGAGGCGAAAATGGGGTCACTGAATCTTTCTTT
clone size: medium-sized; J gene: TRBJ1-5; D gene: TRBD1; V gene: TRBV2; CDR3 protein: CASSPGTGLSVGNQPQHF; CDR3 DNA: TGTGCCAGCAGTCCCGGGACAGGTTTGAGTGTTGGCAATCAGCCCCAGCATTTT
clone size: many; J gene: TRBJ2-2; D gene: -; V gene: TRBV3-1; CDR3 protein: CASSQGELNTGELFF; CDR3 DNA: TGTGCCAGCAGCCAAGGGGAACTTAACACCGGGGAGCTGTTTTTT
clone size: -; J gene: TRBJ1-2; D gene: TRBD1; V gene: TRBV12-3/TRBV12-4; CDR3 protein: CASRQGEPANYGYTF; CDR3 DNA: TGTGCCAGCAGACAGGGGGAGCCCGCTAACTATGGCTACACCTTC
clone size: many; J gene: TRBJ2-7; D gene: -; V gene: TRBV7-6; CDR3 protein: CASSLALSYEQYF; CDR3 DNA: TGTGCCAGCAGCTTAGCCCTCTCCTACGAGCAGTACTTC
clone size: few; J gene: TRBJ2-5; D gene: -; V gene: TRBV20-1; CDR3 protein: CSANGGTPAGYF; CDR3 DNA: TGCAGTGCTAATGGGGGGACACCGGCGGGGTACTTC
clone size: -; J gene: TRBJ1-3; D gene: -; V gene: TRBV6-5; CDR3 protein: CASGVSGNTIYF; CDR3 DNA: TGTGCCAGCGGGGTCTCTGGAAACACCATATATTTT
clone size: many; J gene: TRBJ2-5; D gene: -; V gene: TRBV28; CDR3 protein: CASSPGSRIQETQYF; CDR3 DNA: TGTGCCAGCAGTCCCGGTTCCAGGATCCAAGAGACCCAGTACTTC
clone size: -; J gene: TRBJ2-7; D gene: -; V gene: TRBV12-3/TRBV12-4; CDR3 protein: CASTSGRSRYEQYF; CDR3 DNA: TGTGCCAGCACCTCGGGACGGAGTCGTTACGAGCAGTACTTC
clone size: -; J gene: TRBJ2-3; D gene: TRBD2; V gene: TRBV20-1; CDR3 protein: CSARGGAGGTGTQYF; CDR3 DNA: TGCAGTGCTAGAGGTGGAGCGGGAGGCACCGGTACGCAGTATTTT
clone size: few; J gene: TRBJ2-1; D gene: TRBD2; V gene: TRBV5-6; CDR3 protein: CASSLESSGDPLHNEQFF; CDR3 DNA: TGTGCCAGCAGCTTGGAATCTAGCGGTGACCCTTTACACAATGAGCAGTTCTTC
clone size: many; J gene: TRBJ2-3; D gene: -; V gene: TRBV12-3/TRBV12-4; CDR3 protein: CASSLMRVNTDTQYF; CDR3 DNA: TGTGCCAGCAGTTTGATGCGGGTCAACACAGATACGCAGTATTTT
clone size: many; J gene: TRBJ2-7; D gene: TRBD1; V gene: TRBV5-1; CDR3 protein: CASSQPLGQVIEQYF; CDR3 DNA: TGCGCCAGCAGCCAGCCGTTGGGACAGGTAATCGAGCAGTACTTC
clone size: few; J gene: TRBJ2-1; D gene: -; V gene: TRBV5-1; CDR3 protein: CASSLRQGGGNEQFF; CDR3 DNA: TGCGCCAGCAGCTTGAGACAGGGAGGAGGCAATGAGCAGTTCTTC